Listed below are T cell receptor beta chains from one sample, sequenced in a study of blood T cell repertoires in COVID-19. The data were produced by immunoSEQ multiplex PCR, yet TCRdb's version contains in-frame clones alone and is incomplete. The sample has about 150,000 clones; about four fifths are singletons. The sequencing input was peripheral blood. All receptors come from a woman aged 60-70 years with acute or convalescent COVID-19. Each CDR3 is given with its conserved first and last residue. D genes are given only for firm matches. Size is omitted from some rows. Given values are once, few, many or a class for expanded clones.

d_gene | j_gene | abundance | v_gene | CDR3nt | CDR3aa
TRBD2 | TRBJ2-1 | NA | TRBV15 | TGTGCCACCAGCAGAGGTTCTCTAGCGGGGGCCTACAATGAGCAGTTCTTC | CATSRGSLAGAYNEQFF
NA | TRBJ1-1 | NA | TRBV19 | TGTGCCAGTACGTCCTTGAACACTGAAGCTTTCTTT | CASTSLNTEAFF
NA | TRBJ1-6 | few | TRBV5-1 | TGCGCCAGCAGCCTAACGACAGATTCACCCCTCCACTTT | CASSLTTDSPLHF
NA | TRBJ1-4 | NA | TRBV4-2 | TGTGCCAGCAGCCACCTGACGGGCCAGGGGACTAATGAAAAACTGTTTTTT | CASSHLTGQGTNEKLFF
TRBD2 | TRBJ2-7 | NA | TRBV7-7 | TGTGCTAGCAGCACGGGAGGTCCCCACTACGAGCAGTACTTC | CASSTGGPHYEQYF
TRBD2 | TRBJ2-7 | NA | TRBV19 | TGTGCCAGTTCCAATCTAGCGGGGGGGCCCCACGAGCAGTACTTC | CASSNLAGGPHEQYF
TRBD2 | TRBJ2-3 | NA | TRBV19 | TGTGCCAGTAGATCGGTAGCGGGGCGCACAGATACGCAGTATTTT | CASRSVAGRTDTQYF
NA | TRBJ1-4 | NA | TRBV28 | TGTGCCAGCAGTTCCCATTCCGCCGGGAATGAAAAACTGTTTTTT | CASSSHSAGNEKLFF
TRBD2 | TRBJ2-2 | NA | TRBV9 | TGTGCCAGCAGCAAAGCCGCTAGAGGCGGGGGGCTACTTACCGGGGAGCTGTTTTTT | CASSKAARGGGLLTGELFF
TRBD1 | TRBJ1-1 | NA | TRBV28 | TGTGCCAGCAGTTGGTTGACAGGGGATTTTGAAGCTTTCTTT | CASSWLTGDFEAFF
NA | TRBJ1-2 | NA | TRBV7-9 | TGTGCCAGCAGCTCCCCCGACAGGTTGACTAACTATGGCTACACCTTC | CASSSPDRLTNYGYTF
TRBD2 | TRBJ2-6 | many | TRBV27 | TGTGCCAGCAGTTTTTTGGGGAGGGCCTCGCCCTCTGGGGCCAACGTCCTGACTTTC | CASSFLGRASPSGANVLTF
NA | TRBJ1-5 | NA | TRBV19 | TGTGCCAGTAGGCAGGTAGACGATCAGCCCCAGCATTTT | CASRQVDDQPQHF
TRBD2 | TRBJ2-5 | NA | TRBV27 | TGTGCCAGCATGGGACTAGCGGGGGGCGGGGAAGAGACCCAGTACTTC | CASMGLAGGGEETQYF
TRBD2 | TRBJ2-1 | NA | TRBV7-7 | TGTGCCAGCAGCTTAGGACTAGCGGGGAACAATGAGCAGTTCTTC | CASSLGLAGNNEQFF
NA | TRBJ1-2 | few | TRBV6-5 | TGTGCCAGCAGGACGGACGGGGACTATGGCTACACCTTC | CASRTDGDYGYTF
NA | TRBJ1-5 | NA | TRBV29-1 | TGCAGCGTTGAAGATCAGGCAGGTCAGCCCCAGCATTTT | CSVEDQAGQPQHF
NA | TRBJ2-7 | NA | TRBV21-1 | TGTGCCAGCAGCAAAGGGCGGGGTGGAGCGTACGAGCAGTACTTC | CASSKGRGGAYEQYF
NA | TRBJ1-1 | once | TRBV5-6 | TGTGCCAGCAGTCAGGGCGCTGAAGCTTTCTTT | CASSQGAEAFF
NA | TRBJ2-2 | NA | TRBV7-2 | TGTGCCAGCAGCTTAAGCTACACCGGGGAGCTGTTTTTT | CASSLSYTGELFF
NA | TRBJ1-6 | NA | TRBV5-1 | TGCGCCAGCATGTTGACGGGACAAAATAATTCACCCCTCCACTTT | CASMLTGQNNSPLHF
NA | TRBJ2-2 | NA | TRBV11-2 | TGTGCCAGCAGCCCCGCGGGTGCGAACACCGGGGAGCTGTTTTTT | CASSPAGANTGELFF
NA | TRBJ1-5 | NA | TRBV5-5 | TGTGCCAGCAGCTTGGAGAGTCGTCGATTCAATCAGCCCCAGCATTTT | CASSLESRRFNQPQHF
TRBD1 | TRBJ2-7 | NA | TRBV27 | TGTGCCAGCAGTCTACCCGGGACAGGGTTGTACGAGCAGTACTTC | CASSLPGTGLYEQYF
NA | TRBJ2-6 | once | TRBV10-1 | TGCGCCAGCAGTGAGGGCCAGGGCAGGCCTGGGGCCAACGTCCTGACTTTC | CASSEGQGRPGANVLTF
TRBD1 | TRBJ2-7 | NA | TRBV4-2 | TGTGCCAGCAGCCAAGACCCCCTATCCAACGGGACAGAATACGAGCAGTACTTC | CASSQDPLSNGTEYEQYF
TRBD1 | TRBJ2-3 | NA | TRBV5-1 | TGCGCCAGCAGCGACGGACAGGGCACAGATACGCAGTATTTT | CASSDGQGTDTQYF
TRBD2 | TRBJ2-3 | NA | TRBV5-8 | TGTGCCAGCAGCTCCACCCTACTAGCGGGGGGTGAACAGTATTTT | CASSSTLLAGGEQYF
TRBD2 | TRBJ2-7 | NA | TRBV18 | TGTGCCAGCTCACCACCGTTGCGGGGGGCAGGCGAGCAGTACTTC | CASSPPLRGAGEQYF
TRBD1 | TRBJ1-2 | few | TRBV6-5 | TGTGCCAGCAGGACAGGGAACTATGGCTACACCTTC | CASRTGNYGYTF
TRBD2 | TRBJ2-5 | few | TRBV7-6 | TGTGCCAGCAGCCTCGGACTAGCGGGGTGGAAAGAGACCCAGTACTTC | CASSLGLAGWKETQYF
NA | TRBJ1-5 | NA | TRBV2 | TGTGCCAGCAAGTCGGACAGTAATCAGCCCCAGCATTTT | CASKSDSNQPQHF
TRBD2 | TRBJ2-5 | NA | TRBV19 | TGTGCCAGTAGTATAGGGAATAGCGGGGGGCAAGAGACCCAGTACTTC | CASSIGNSGGQETQYF
TRBD2 | TRBJ2-7 | NA | TRBV5-4 | TGTGCCAGCAGCTTGGTCCGAGCGAGCGGGGGGAGCCACGAGCAGTACTTC | CASSLVRASGGSHEQYF
NA | TRBJ1-4 | NA | TRBV28 | TGTGCCAGCAGTGTGGACAGAACTAATGAAAAACTGTTTTTT | CASSVDRTNEKLFF
NA | TRBJ1-1 | NA | TRBV2 | TGTGCCAGCAAGATGGTTGGGTCGCGGATGCGGGCTTTCTTT | CASKMVGSRMRAFF
NA | TRBJ2-3 | NA | TRBV5-1 | TGCGCCAGCAGCCCCGGGAGCACAGATACGCAGTATTTT | CASSPGSTDTQYF
NA | TRBJ1-2 | NA | TRBV9 | TGTGCCAGCAAGGACAGCTATGGCTACACCTTC | CASKDSYGYTF
NA | TRBJ1-4 | NA | TRBV18 | TGTGCCAGTCAGCGAGGGGGTGAAAAACTGTTTTTT | CASQRGGEKLFF
NA | TRBJ1-1 | NA | TRBV6-4 | TGTGCCAGCAGTGACGACAAGAACACTGAAGCTTTCTTT | CASSDDKNTEAFF
NA | TRBJ1-5 | NA | TRBV15 | TGTGCCACCAGCAGAGAGGCTAGGCCCAATCAGCCCCAGCATTTT | CATSREARPNQPQHF
NA | TRBJ2-1 | NA | TRBV28 | TGTGCCAGCAGCCCCCGGACATACAATGAGCAGTTCTTC | CASSPRTYNEQFF
NA | TRBJ1-1 | NA | TRBV19 | TGTGCCAGTAGTATCTCGCGGCAGAACACTGAAGCTTTCTTT | CASSISRQNTEAFF
NA | TRBJ1-2 | NA | TRBV28 | TGTGCCAGCAGACAGGGATATGGCTACACCTTC | CASRQGYGYTF
NA | TRBJ1-5 | once | TRBV21-1 | TGTGCCAGCAGCAAAGTTGGAGAATTTAGCAATCAGCCCCAGCATTTT | CASSKVGEFSNQPQHF